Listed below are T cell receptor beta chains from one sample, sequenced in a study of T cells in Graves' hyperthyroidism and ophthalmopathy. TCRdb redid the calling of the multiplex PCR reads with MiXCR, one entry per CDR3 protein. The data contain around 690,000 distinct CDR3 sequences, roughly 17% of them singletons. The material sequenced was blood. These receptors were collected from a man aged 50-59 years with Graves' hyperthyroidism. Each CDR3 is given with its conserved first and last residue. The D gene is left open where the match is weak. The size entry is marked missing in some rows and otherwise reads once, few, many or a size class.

cdr3_aa: CATSRASGRRKQGGEKLFF; cdr3_nt: TGTGCCACCAGCAGAGCCTCGGGGCGTAGGAAACAGGGAGGCGAAAAACTGTTTTTT; j_call: TRBJ1-4; clone_size: NA; d_call: NA; v_call: TRBV15
cdr3_aa: CASSPTPDSSYNEQFF; cdr3_nt: TGTGCCAGCAGCCCCACCCCGGACAGCTCCTACAATGAGCAGTTCTTC; j_call: TRBJ2-1; clone_size: many; d_call: NA; v_call: TRBV5-6
cdr3_aa: CASSTRRDLNTEQFF; cdr3_nt: TGTGCCAGCAGCACCCGCCGGGACTTAAACACGGAGCAGTTCTTC; j_call: TRBJ2-1; clone_size: many; d_call: NA; v_call: TRBV7-8
cdr3_aa: CASSQEAITEAFF; cdr3_nt: TGTGCCAGCAGCCAAGAGGCGATCACTGAAGCTTTCTTT; j_call: TRBJ1-1; clone_size: NA; d_call: NA; v_call: TRBV14
cdr3_aa: CASSSVGQTVYGYTF; cdr3_nt: TGTGCCAGTAGCTCGGTCGGACAAACGGTATATGGCTACACCTTC; j_call: TRBJ1-2; clone_size: many; d_call: NA; v_call: TRBV19
cdr3_aa: CASSGQGGAQETQYF; cdr3_nt: TGTGCCAGCAGTGGACAGGGGGGGGCCCAAGAGACCCAGTACTTC; j_call: TRBJ2-5; clone_size: many; d_call: TRBD1; v_call: TRBV2
cdr3_aa: CASSFLLAGSYEQYF; cdr3_nt: TGTGCCAGCAGCTTCCTACTAGCGGGATCCTACGAGCAGTACTTC; j_call: TRBJ2-7; clone_size: NA; d_call: TRBD2; v_call: TRBV7-9
cdr3_aa: CASSTDDSFYGYTF; cdr3_nt: TGTGCCAGCTCAACAGATGACAGCTTCTATGGCTACACCTTC; j_call: TRBJ1-2; clone_size: few; d_call: NA; v_call: TRBV18
cdr3_aa: CSARRTGGFQETQYF; cdr3_nt: TGCAGTGCTAGACGGACAGGGGGTTTCCAAGAGACCCAGTACTTC; j_call: TRBJ2-5; clone_size: many; d_call: TRBD1; v_call: TRBV20-1
cdr3_aa: CASSLHRVLNEKLFF; cdr3_nt: TGTGCCAGCAGCCTCCACAGGGTATTGAATGAAAAACTGTTTTTT; j_call: TRBJ1-4; clone_size: NA; d_call: NA; v_call: TRBV7-8
cdr3_aa: CASSLEALGGYTEAFF; cdr3_nt: TGTGCCAGCAGCTTAGAGGCCCTGGGAGGCTATACTGAAGCTTTCTTT; j_call: TRBJ1-1; clone_size: many; d_call: NA; v_call: TRBV11-2
cdr3_aa: CASSQRGGNSPLHF; cdr3_nt: TGTGCCAGCAGCCAAAGGGGTGGCAATTCACCCCTCCACTTT; j_call: TRBJ1-6; clone_size: few; d_call: NA; v_call: TRBV3-1
cdr3_aa: CASSLAGGFGTEAFF; cdr3_nt: TGTGCCAGCAGCCTCGCAGGGGGTTTTGGAACTGAAGCTTTCTTT; j_call: TRBJ1-1; clone_size: many; d_call: TRBD1; v_call: TRBV13
cdr3_aa: CASSGTSGWGGANVLTF; cdr3_nt: TGTGCCAGCAGTGGGACTAGCGGTTGGGGAGGGGCCAACGTCCTGACTTTC; j_call: TRBJ2-6; clone_size: many; d_call: TRBD2; v_call: TRBV6-1
cdr3_aa: CASSLSTDEQYF; cdr3_nt: TGTGCCAGCAGCTTGAGCACCGACGAGCAGTACTTC; j_call: TRBJ2-7; clone_size: few; d_call: NA; v_call: TRBV7-6